The clone carrying this TCR beta chain has ten or more counts. The antigen remains undetermined. Healthy Caucasians from Russia aged roughly 6 to 90 served as donors. The CDR3 contains 13 residues. V lost 6 bases and J lost 4, with 12 bases in between. CDR1 and CDR2 from the germline V gene are SNHLY and FYNNEI. The authors ran a second PCR of 7 to 11 cycles using a sample-barcoded 5' primer and a J-beta primer mix. TCRdb reprocessed the 5' RACE reads with MiXCR, giving one entry per CDR3 protein. This table has 600,000 or so distinct CDR3 sequences, roughly 31% appearing once. These data are taken from a study of blood T cells in healthy people across ages. Whole-study results and caveats: Since the PBMCs were unsorted, naive and antigen-experienced cells could not be conclusively compared. With naive T cell percentage, TCR beta diversity showed a strong correlation. Long-lived donors carried more naive CD4+ cells and greater diversity than aged donors.

This TCR came from a woman of 80 years or more in good health. This chain uses TRBV2 with TRBJ1-2; no reliable D call. The sample was blood. The CDR3 coding sequence is TGTGCCAGCAGCGGTTTCGGCGGCTATGGCTACACCTTC. The encoded protein is CASSGFGGYGYTF.